The T cell receptor beta chain described here comes from a study of T-cell reconstitution after alpha-beta-depleted transplantation in children. V shed 5 bases and J 8 bases; nucleotides not matched to a gene: 8. Germline lookup yields CDR1 SEHNR and CDR2 FQNEAQ (reference sequence). This CDR3 is built from 15 residues. The TCRbeta library incorporated unique molecular identifiers. TCRdb fed the PCR reads into MiXCR, producing one record per CDR3 protein. Among 450,000 to 600,000 distinct CDR3 sequences listed, more than 9% were seen once. At least ten counts were recorded for this clonotype. This TCR derives from a child aged 2 to 10 with inherited bone marrow failure, due to receive a stem cell transplant. The chain has TRBV7-9 and TRBJ2-1; 11 nucleotides agree with TRBD2. This specimen was PBMCs, taken before TCRalphabeta/CD19-depleted stem cell transplant. DNA for the CDR3: TGTGCCAGCAGCGTTAGCGGGAGGGCCCGGGATGAGCAGTTCTTC. Amino acids: CASSVSGRARDEQFF.